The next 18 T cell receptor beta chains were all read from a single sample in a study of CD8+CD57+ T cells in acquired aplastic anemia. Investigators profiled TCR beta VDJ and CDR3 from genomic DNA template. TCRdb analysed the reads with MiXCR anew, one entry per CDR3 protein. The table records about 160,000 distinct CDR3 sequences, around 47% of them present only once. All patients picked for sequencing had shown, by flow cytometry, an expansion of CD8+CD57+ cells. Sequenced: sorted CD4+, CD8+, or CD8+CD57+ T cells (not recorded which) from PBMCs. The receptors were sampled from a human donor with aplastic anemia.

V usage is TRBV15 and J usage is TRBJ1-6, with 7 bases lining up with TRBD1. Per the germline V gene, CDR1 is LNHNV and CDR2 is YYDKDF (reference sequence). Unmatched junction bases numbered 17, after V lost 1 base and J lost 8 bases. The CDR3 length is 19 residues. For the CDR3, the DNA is TGTGCCACCAGCAGAGGCGGGACAGAACTTAACCGTGGGGATTCACCCCTCCACTTT. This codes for CATSRGGTELNRGDSPLHF.

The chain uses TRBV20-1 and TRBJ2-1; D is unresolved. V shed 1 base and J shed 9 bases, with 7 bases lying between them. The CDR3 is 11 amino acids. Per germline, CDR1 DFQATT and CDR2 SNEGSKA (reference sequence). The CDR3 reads CSARGPTEQFF. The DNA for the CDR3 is TGCAGTGCTAGAGGTCCGACTGAGCAGTTCTTC.

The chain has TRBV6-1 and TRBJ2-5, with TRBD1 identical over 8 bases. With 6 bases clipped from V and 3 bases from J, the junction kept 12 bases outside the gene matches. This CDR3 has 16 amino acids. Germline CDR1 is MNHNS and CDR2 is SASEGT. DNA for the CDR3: TGTGCCAGCAGCCTCACCCAGACAGGGGACAAAGAGACCCAGTACTTC. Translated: CASSLTQTGDKETQYF.

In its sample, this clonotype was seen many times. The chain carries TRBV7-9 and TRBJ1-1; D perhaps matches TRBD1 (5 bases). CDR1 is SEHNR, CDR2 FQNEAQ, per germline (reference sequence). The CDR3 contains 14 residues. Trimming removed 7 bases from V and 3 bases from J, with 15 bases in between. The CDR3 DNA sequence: TGTGCCAGCAAGGAGTTCCGAGGGGACACTGAAGCTTTCTTT. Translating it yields CASKEFRGDTEAFF.

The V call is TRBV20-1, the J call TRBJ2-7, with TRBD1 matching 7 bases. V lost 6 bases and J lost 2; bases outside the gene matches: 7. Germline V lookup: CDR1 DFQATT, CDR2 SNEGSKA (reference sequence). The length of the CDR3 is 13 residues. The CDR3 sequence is CSANRGDTYEQYF. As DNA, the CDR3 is TGCAGTGCAAACAGGGGCGATACCTACGAGCAGTACTTC.

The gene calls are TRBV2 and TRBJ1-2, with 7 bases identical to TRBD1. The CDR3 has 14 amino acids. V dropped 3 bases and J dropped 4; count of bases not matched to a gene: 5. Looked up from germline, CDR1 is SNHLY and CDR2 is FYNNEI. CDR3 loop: CASSDQGQTYGYTF. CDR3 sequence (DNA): TGTGCCAGCAGTGATCAGGGACAGACCTATGGCTACACCTTC.

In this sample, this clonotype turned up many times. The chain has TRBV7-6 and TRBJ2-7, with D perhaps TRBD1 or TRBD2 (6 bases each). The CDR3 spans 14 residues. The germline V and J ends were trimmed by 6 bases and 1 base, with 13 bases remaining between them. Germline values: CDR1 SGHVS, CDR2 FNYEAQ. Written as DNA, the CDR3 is TGTGCCAGCAGTACCATAGGGGGGTCCTACGAGCAGTACTTC. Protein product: CASSTIGGSYEQYF. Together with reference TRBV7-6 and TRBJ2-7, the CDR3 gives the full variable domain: GAGVSQSPRYKVTKRGQDVALRCDPISGHVSLYWYRQALGQGPEFLTYFNYEAQQDKSGLPNDRFSAERPEGSISTLTIQRTEQRDSAMYRCASSTIGGSYEQYFGPGTRLTVT.

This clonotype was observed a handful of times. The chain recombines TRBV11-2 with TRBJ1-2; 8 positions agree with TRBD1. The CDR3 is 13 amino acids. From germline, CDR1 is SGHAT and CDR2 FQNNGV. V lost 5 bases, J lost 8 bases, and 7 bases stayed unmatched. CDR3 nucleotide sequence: TGTGCCAGCAGCCGGACAGGGCCGGGCGGCTACACCTTC. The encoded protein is CASSRTGPGGYTF.

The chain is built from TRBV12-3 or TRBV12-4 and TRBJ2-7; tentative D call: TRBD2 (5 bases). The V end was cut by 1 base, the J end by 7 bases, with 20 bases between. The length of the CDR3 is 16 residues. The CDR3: CASSLDEGVPPREQYF. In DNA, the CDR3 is TGTGCCAGCAGTTTAGATGAGGGAGTCCCCCCGAGGGAGCAGTACTTC.

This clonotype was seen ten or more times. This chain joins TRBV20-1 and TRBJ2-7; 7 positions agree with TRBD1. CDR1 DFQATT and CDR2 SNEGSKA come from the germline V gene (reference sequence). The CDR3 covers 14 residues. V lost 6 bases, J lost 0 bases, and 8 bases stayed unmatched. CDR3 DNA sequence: TGCAGTGCAAAGGGACAGCTGAGCTCCTACGAGCAGTACTTC. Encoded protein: CSAKGQLSSYEQYF.

The DNA of the CDR3 is TGTGCCAGCTTGCGTTGGGGACACTACGAGCAGTACTTC. Translating it yields CASLRWGHYEQYF. This sequence joins TRBV12-3 or TRBV12-4 and TRBJ2-7; D is perhaps TRBD1 (6 bases). Trimming left V 8 bases short and J 3 bases short, with 14 bases between. This CDR3 region has 13 residues.

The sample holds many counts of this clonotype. The CDR3 region is CASSQVQNTEAFF. The CDR3, as DNA: TGTGCCAGCAGCCAAGTCCAGAACACTGAAGCTTTCTTT. This chain uses TRBV14 with TRBJ1-1; D is ambiguous. The CDR3 totals 13 residues. V was clipped by 1 base and J by 1 base, with 4 bases between them. Germline V gives CDR1 SGHDN, CDR2 FVKESK.

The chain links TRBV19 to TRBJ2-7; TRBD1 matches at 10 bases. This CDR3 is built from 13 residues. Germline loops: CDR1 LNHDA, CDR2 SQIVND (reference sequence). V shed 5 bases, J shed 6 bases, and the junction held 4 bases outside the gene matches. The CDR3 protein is CASSAGQGFEQYF. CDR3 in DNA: TGTGCCAGTAGTGCGGGACAGGGGTTCGAGCAGTACTTC.

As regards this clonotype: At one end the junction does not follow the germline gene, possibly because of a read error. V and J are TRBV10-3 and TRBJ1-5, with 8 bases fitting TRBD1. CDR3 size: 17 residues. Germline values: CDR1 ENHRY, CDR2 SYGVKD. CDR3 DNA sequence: TGTGCCAGCAGTGATCCCGGGACAGGAGTCAGCAATCAGCCCCAGCATTTT. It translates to CASSDPGTGVSNQPQHF.

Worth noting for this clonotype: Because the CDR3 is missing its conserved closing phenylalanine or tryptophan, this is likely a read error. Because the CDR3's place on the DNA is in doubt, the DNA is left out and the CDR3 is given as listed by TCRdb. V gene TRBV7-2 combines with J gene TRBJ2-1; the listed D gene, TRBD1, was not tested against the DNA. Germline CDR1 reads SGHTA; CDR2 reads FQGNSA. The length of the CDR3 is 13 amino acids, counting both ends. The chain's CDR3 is CASSLLTGGEQFL.

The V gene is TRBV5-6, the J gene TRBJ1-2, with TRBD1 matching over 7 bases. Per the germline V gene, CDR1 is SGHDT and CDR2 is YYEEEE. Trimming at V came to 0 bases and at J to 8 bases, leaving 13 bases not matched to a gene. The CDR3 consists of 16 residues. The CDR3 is CASSLGFRGQTGGYTF. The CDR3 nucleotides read TGTGCCAGCAGCTTGGGTTTTAGGGGGCAGACGGGAGGCTACACCTTC.

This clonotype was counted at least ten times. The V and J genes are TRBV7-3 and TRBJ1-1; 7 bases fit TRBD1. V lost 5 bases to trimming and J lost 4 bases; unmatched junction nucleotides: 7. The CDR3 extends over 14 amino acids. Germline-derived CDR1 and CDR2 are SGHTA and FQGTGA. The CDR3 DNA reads TGTGCCAGCAGCGCCCAGAACAGGGGCACTGAAGCTTTCTTT. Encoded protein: CASSAQNRGTEAFF.

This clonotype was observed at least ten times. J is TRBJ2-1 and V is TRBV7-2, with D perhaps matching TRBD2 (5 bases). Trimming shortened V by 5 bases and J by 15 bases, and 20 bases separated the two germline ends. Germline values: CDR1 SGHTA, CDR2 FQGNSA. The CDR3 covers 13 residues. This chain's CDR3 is CASSLKAVWGAFF. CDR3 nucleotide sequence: TGTGCCAGCAGCCTAAAAGCGGTTTGGGGTGCGTTCTTC.